The T cell receptor beta chain under discussion was sequenced for a study of T cell responses to AZD1222 COVID-19 vaccine (dated by TCRdb to about 2021). In terms of the full investigation: A total of approximately 250 trial participants underwent TCR sequencing, of whom some 200 had received two doses of AZD1222 and about 25 had received two doses of the MenACWY control vaccine. Trial participants were enrolled by age into subgroups of 18-55, 56-69 and 70-plus years, and about 150, 27 and 61 TCR-sequenced participants, respectively, were included in these subgroups. Broad study findings and their caveats: Reportedly, close to half of the unique spike-specific TCRs recognized epitopes lying outside the regions that are mutated in the B.1.351 and B.1.1.7 variants. Because no day 14 peak-response samples were available, the repertoires could be characterized only after the peak T cell response. A significant rise in spike-specific TCR breadth and depth was observed after two AZD1222 doses relative to day 0 and relative to MenACWY recipients. The vaccine-associated CD4 TCRs covered the entire spike protein, and the dominant responses fell in regions 160-218 and 743-854. In the small 56-69-year group, the increase in depth fell short of significance, most likely because of low power. Participants were mostly white British and included more females than males, and it was suggested by the authors that clonal diversity may have been underestimated. Conclusions about previously exposed vaccinees are limited because only five or six AZD1222 recipients were SARS-CoV-2 seropositive at baseline.

The CDR3 regions of human TCRbeta chains were analyzed by immunosequencing. The study's own analysis went as follows. TCRs in the repertoires were matched against a reference library of SARS-CoV-2-specific TCRs that had been generated with the MIRA antigen-specificity platform. Breadth meant the fraction of unique TCRs that were SARS-CoV-2-associated, whereas depth meant the fraction of total T cells that were SARS-CoV-2-associated. Using the MIRA data, each spike-specific TCR was mapped to the spike region that the TCR reacts to and placed in a CD4 or CD8 class. Log10-transformed breadth and depth values were compared by one-way ANOVA with Sidak's multiple comparisons tests. Held by TCRdb, this immuneACCESS table contains in-frame sequences only and omits some clones. Under half of the omission traces to an unresolved V gene where checked; the cause of the rest is unknown. V, J and clone size are those of that table, while D and trimming were read from the DNA. This sample gives some 120,000 clones in total; around nine tenths of them show up just once. The ten top clones hold more than 1.5% of the sample.

This clone is a singleton in its sample. Its cognate antigen has yet to be identified. No quality values exist for individual bases; no much larger clone is one base distant. Explained via the paper, the time point label denotes: about 28 days (+/-7) after the second vaccine dose. Because spike-specific TCR depth and breadth did not differ between the two schedules, AZD1222 recipients who got a second dose at roughly 4 weeks were pooled with those who got a second dose at roughly 12 weeks. Vaccinee samples were obtained from the UK trials COV001 and COV002, which included a single-blind randomized controlled phase 2/3 trial of AZD1222 (ChAdOx1 nCoV-19) in healthy adults. For TCRbeta chain sequencing, PBMC samples from trial participants were taken at day 0 and at day 28 after the second dose. A distance of 14 bases separates the germline ends of V and J, which lose 4 bases and 7 bases respectively. CDR1 LGHDT and CDR2 YNNKEL were looked up in the germline V gene (reference sequence). Inclusive of the bounding cysteine and phenylalanine, the CDR3 is 14 residues long. Only the CDR3 portion is preserved as DNA: 42 bases, with reading frame beginning at the first base.

The sequencing here drew on peripheral blood, taken 28 days after the second AZD1222 dose. The TCR sequence derives from an adult who received the AZD1222 COVID-19 vaccine. The rearrangement joined TRBV3-1 (or the pseudogene TRBV3-2) to TRBJ1-5; the D gene cannot be named for sure. The nucleotides are TGTGCCAGCAGCCCCTCCGATCCTAACCAGCCCCAGCATTTT. Translated, this is CASSPSDPNQPQHF.